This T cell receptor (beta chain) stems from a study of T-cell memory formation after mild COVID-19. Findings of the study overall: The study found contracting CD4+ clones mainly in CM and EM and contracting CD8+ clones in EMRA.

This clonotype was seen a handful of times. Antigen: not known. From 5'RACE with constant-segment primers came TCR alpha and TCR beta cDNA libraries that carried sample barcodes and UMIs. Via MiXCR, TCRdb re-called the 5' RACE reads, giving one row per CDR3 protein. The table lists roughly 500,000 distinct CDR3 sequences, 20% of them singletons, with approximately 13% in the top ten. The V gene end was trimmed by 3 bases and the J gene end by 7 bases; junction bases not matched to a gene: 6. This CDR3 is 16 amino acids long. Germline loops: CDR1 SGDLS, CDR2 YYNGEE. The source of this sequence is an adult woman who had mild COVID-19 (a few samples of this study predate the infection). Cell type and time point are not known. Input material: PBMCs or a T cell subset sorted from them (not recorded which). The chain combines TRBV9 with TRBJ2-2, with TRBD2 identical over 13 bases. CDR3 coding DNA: TGTGCCAGCAGCGCTAGGACTAGCGGGAGTCTCGGGGAGCTGTTTTTT. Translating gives CASSARTSGSLGELFF.